This T cell receptor beta chain originates from a study of naive and memory T cell subsets. This clonotype has a count of ten or more. V lost 0 bases to trimming and J lost 7 bases, with 10 bases between them. The CDR3 spans 14 residues. The beta constant-region primer was an equimolar mix of two oligonucleotides covering TRBC1 and TRBC2. A 12-nucleotide UMI and the SP2 primer were added to the cDNA 3' end by oligonucleotide ligation. Each CDR3 protein gets one entry after TCRdb re-called the UMI-ligation and nested PCR reads with MiXCR. The data show 81,000 or so distinct CDR3 sequences, with around 7% seen just once and 1.5% to 2% held by the top ten. Sequential positive selection took CD4 T cells first, then CD8 T cells.

This clonotype was sampled from a human donor in good health. The sample comprised central memory CD4+ T cells from blood. V usage is TRBV12-3 or TRBV12-4 and J usage is TRBJ2-1, with D hard to call. The chain's CDR3 is CASSLASVTNEQFF. In DNA, the CDR3 is TGTGCCAGCAGTTTAGCGTCTGTTACGAATGAGCAGTTCTTC.